These 30 T cell receptor beta chains share one sample of origin, sequenced in a study of blood T cell repertoires in COVID-19. The method was immunoSEQ multiplex PCR; TCRdb's version includes in-frame clones alone and lacks a portion of them. The sample carries about 140,000 clones, about nine tenths recorded once. What was sequenced was PBMCs or T cells enriched from blood (not recorded which). These receptors all stem from a man between 60 and 70 years old who had recovered from COVID-19.

The gene calls are TRBV11-2 and TRBJ2-1, with 7 nucleotides matching TRBD2. The CDR3 is 13 residues long. The V segment lost 6 bases and the J segment 7 bases; nucleotides outside the gene matches: 6. The V gene's germline CDR1 is SGHAT and CDR2 FQNNGV. The CDR3 region is CASRGRAKNEQFF. The DNA of the CDR3 is TGTGCCAGCAGAGGGAGGGCCAAAAATGAGCAGTTCTTC.

The rearrangement uses TRBV28 and TRBJ1-2, with D possibly matching TRBD1 (5 bases). V lost 5 bases and J lost 8, with 21 bases in between. The CDR3 loop spans 15 amino acids. Germline V lookup: CDR1 MDHEN, CDR2 SYDVKM. The CDR3 nucleotides read TGTGCCAGCAGTCTCACCTGGGAGGTCGAGGGGGGCTACACCTTC. It encodes CASSLTWEVEGGYTF.

J is TRBJ2-1 and V is TRBV2; a weak D match, TRBD1 (6 bases). Germline-derived CDR1 and CDR2 are SNHLY and FYNNEI. The CDR3 spans 13 residues. V gave up 4 bases and J gave up 9 bases, with 13 bases separating them. The DNA of the CDR3 is TGTGCCAGCAGTGCGGGGACAACGGGTGAGCAGTTCTTC. Amino acids: CASSAGTTGEQFF.

This clone has just a few counts. J is TRBJ2-3 and V is TRBV29-1, with 9 bases matching TRBD1. Germline V gene data show CDR1 as SQVTM and CDR2 as ANQGSEA. The CDR3 has 12 amino acids. The V and J ends lost 7 bases and 5 bases, in that order; junction bases with no gene match: 4. DNA for the CDR3: TGCAGCGGTGGACAGGGGTTAGATACGCAGTATTTT. Residues: CSGGQGLDTQYF.

The V call is TRBV18, the J call TRBJ2-2; tentative D call: TRBD1 (5 bases). The CDR3 totals 15 residues. V was pared by 3 bases and J by 2 bases, with 10 bases between. Germline-derived CDR1 and CDR2 are KGHSH and LQKENI. CDR3 coding DNA: TGTGCCAGCTCACCCTCGACAGTTAACACCGGGGAGCTGTTTTTT. Translation gives CASSPSTVNTGELFF.

The chain recombines TRBV4-2 with TRBJ2-2, with D perhaps TRBD1 (5 bases). The germline gives CDR1 LGHNA, CDR2 YNFKEQ. Trimming left V 0 bases short and J 1 base short, with 12 bases between. CDR3 size: 17 residues. The CDR3, as DNA: TGTGCCAGCAGCCAAGAAGGGGTGGCGGTGAACACCGGGGAGCTGTTTTTT. This translates into CASSQEGVAVNTGELFF.

Of note for this clone: A read error may account for a junction end that differs from germline. The V gene is TRBV5-1, the J gene TRBJ2-1; D gene uncertain. Germline values: CDR1 SGHRS, CDR2 YFSETQ. CDR3 length: 11 amino acids. The CDR3 DNA reads as TGCGCCAGCAGCTTGGGAAACTCCCCGGTCTTC. Encoded protein: CASSLGNSPVF.

CDR3 nucleotides: TGTGCCAGCTCGGGACAGGTCTACGAGCAGTACTTC. This codes for CASSGQVYEQYF. This chain joins TRBV5-6 and TRBJ2-7, with 8 bases identical to TRBD1. The J segment lost 3 bases and the V segment lost 7 bases, leaving 3 bases of the junction unmatched. The CDR3 runs to 12 residues. CDR1 and CDR2 from the germline V gene are SGHDT and YYEEEE. The whole variable domain, remainder taken from reference TRBV5-6 and TRBJ2-7, is DAGVTQSPTHLIKTRGQQVTLRCSPKSGHDTVSWYQQALGQGPQFIFQYYEEEERQRGNFPDRFSGHQFPNYSSELNVNALLLGDSALYLCASSGQVYEQYFGPGTRLTVT.

The V and J genes are TRBV4-2 and TRBJ1-5; 7 bases agree with TRBD1. The CDR3 runs 16 residues. The germline V gene has CDR1 LGHNA and CDR2 YNFKEQ. V gave up 5 bases and J gave up 0 bases; unmatched junction bases: 7. The CDR3 region has the DNA TGTGCCAGCAGCTACGGACAGGTGGATAGCAATCAGCCCCAGCATTTT. It yields the protein CASSYGQVDSNQPQHF.

This clone has only one observation. This chain links TRBV7-8 with TRBJ2-7; a weak D match, TRBD1 (6 bases). This CDR3 has 15 residues. Germline-derived CDR1 and CDR2 are SGHVS and FQNEAQ. The V gene lost 3 bases and the J gene lost 3 bases, with 15 bases spanning the gap. In nucleotides, the CDR3 is TGTGCCAGCAGCTTGGATCGGGACACCAACTACGAGCAGTACTTC. Translated, it gives CASSLDRDTNYEQYF.

In its sample, this clone was seen a few times. The chain recombines TRBV11-2 with TRBJ1-6, with D possibly TRBD1 on 5 matching bases. Germline assignment: CDR1 SGHAT and CDR2 FQNNGV. With 3 bases removed from V and 4 bases from J, the gap between germline ends came to 10 bases. This CDR3 contains 15 residues. The CDR3 loop is CASSFGRGYNSPLHF. CDR3 bases: TGTGCCAGCAGCTTCGGTCGGGGGTATAATTCACCCCTCCACTTT.

A single count supports this clone. CDR3 in DNA: TGTGCCAGCAGTTTTCAGGGGATCCATGAGCAGTTCTTC. This gives the protein CASSFQGIHEQFF. The V call is TRBV12-3 or TRBV12-4, the J call TRBJ2-1; possible D gene TRBD1, 6 bases. V shed 3 bases and J shed 8 bases, with 11 bases lying between them. The length of the CDR3 is 13 residues.

The chain has TRBV30 and TRBJ2-7, with D perhaps TRBD1 (5 bases). The CDR3 has 16 residues. Germline CDR1 is GTSNPN and CDR2 is SVGIG (reference sequence). V lost 4 bases and J 0 bases, leaving 19 bases between the germline ends. CDR3 loop: CAWNVAGRAYSYEQYF. The DNA of the CDR3 is TGTGCCTGGAATGTGGCCGGCAGGGCCTACTCCTACGAGCAGTACTTC.

The chain is built from TRBV9 and TRBJ2-1; 10 positions match TRBD2. The junction had 6 bases not matched to a gene; V was cut back by 0 bases and J by 9 bases. Germline CDR1 SGDLS, CDR2 YYNGEE. The CDR3 spans 15 residues. CDR3 region: CASSVVSGGQGEQFF. As DNA, the CDR3 is TGTGCCAGCAGCGTAGTTAGCGGGGGGCAGGGTGAGCAGTTCTTC.

This chain uses TRBV18 with TRBJ1-5; D is perhaps TRBD1 (6 bases). V gave up 4 bases and J gave up 7 bases, with 20 bases separating them. The germline V gene encodes CDR1 KGHSH and CDR2 LQKENI. This CDR3 has 16 residues. DNA for the CDR3: TGTGCCAGCTCACGACAAGAAAACAGGGTTGGGCAGCCCCAGCATTTT. This sequence encodes CASSRQENRVGQPQHF.

This clone was seen more than once but under ten times. The genes are TRBV6-5 and TRBJ2-7; 12 nucleotides line up with TRBD2. CDR1 is MNHEY and CDR2 is SVGAGI in the germline V gene. V lost 6 bases to trimming and J lost 7 bases; unmatched junction nucleotides: 10. The CDR3 loop spans 15 amino acids. CDR3 bases: TGTGCCAGCAGCGCACGACTAGCGGGAGCGCGAGAGCAGTACTTC. Its translation: CASSARLAGAREQYF.

The chain joins TRBV6-5 to TRBJ2-7; 9 bases map to TRBD2. The trim removed 5 bases at V and 9 bases at J, leaving 11 bases unmatched. The CDR3 covers 14 residues. Per the germline V gene, CDR1 is MNHEY and CDR2 is SVGAGI. DNA of the CDR3: TGTGCCAGCAGTCCGACTAGCGGCTTAGTAATGCAGTACTTC. Protein: CASSPTSGLVMQYF.

The V gene is TRBV11-3, the J gene TRBJ2-1; tentative D call: TRBD2 (6 bases). V lost 4 bases and J 7 bases, leaving 17 bases between the germline ends. The CDR3 totals 15 residues. Germline CDR1 and CDR2: SGHNT and YENEEA. This CDR3 is CASSSRAGKLNEQFF. The CDR3 nucleotides read TGTGCCAGCAGCTCCCGCGCGGGGAAGCTGAATGAGCAGTTCTTC.

This chain links TRBV3-1 (or the pseudogene TRBV3-2) with TRBJ1-5; 7 nucleotides line up with TRBD1. The germline CDR1 and CDR2 sequences are LGHDT and YNNKEL (reference sequence). The CDR3 is 14 amino acids. The trim removed 1 base at V and 4 bases at J, leaving 1 base unmatched. CDR3 sequence (DNA): TGTGCCAGCAGCCAAGCAGGGGGTAATCAGCCCCAGCATTTT. Translating it yields CASSQAGGNQPQHF.

The rearrangement joins TRBV30 to TRBJ1-4; 8 bases are a match to TRBD1. CDR1 and CDR2 (germline): GTSNPN, SVGIG (reference sequence). This CDR3 region has 13 residues. J was trimmed by 10 bases and V by 0 bases; bases with no gene match: 4. The CDR3 region is CAWSVGQGAKLFF. The CDR3 DNA reads TGTGCCTGGAGTGTTGGGCAGGGGGCAAAACTGTTTTTT.

A few counts support this clone. The chain combines TRBV28 with TRBJ1-4; 11 bases are a match to TRBD1. The CDR3 spans 17 residues. Looked up from germline, CDR1 is MDHEN and CDR2 is SYDVKM. V shed 4 bases and J 1 base; nucleotides not matched to a gene: 5. The CDR3 DNA sequence: TGTGCCAGCAGTTCGGTGGGACAGGGGGGAACTAATGAAAAACTGTTTTTT. It translates to CASSSVGQGGTNEKLFF.

The V and J genes are TRBV4-1 and TRBJ1-2; 7 nucleotides match TRBD1. The germline V gene has CDR1 MGHRA and CDR2 YSYEKL. The junction had 20 bases not matched to a gene; V was cut back by 0 bases and J by 7 bases. The CDR3 loop spans 19 amino acids. CDR3 in amino acids: CASSQDSAGGTALFIGYTF. CDR3 DNA: TGCGCCAGCAGCCAAGATTCGGCCGGTGGGACAGCTTTATTCATTGGCTACACCTTC.

With respect to this clone: A junction boundary mismatches the germline segment, possibly from a read error. The CDR3 DNA follows: TGCGCCAGCAATGAGGACAGAAAGACCCAGTACTTC. This encodes CASNEDRKTQYF. J is TRBJ2-5 and V is TRBV10-2; the D gene is possibly TRBD1 (6 bases). Germline V gene sequence: CDR1 WSHSY, CDR2 SAAADI. The CDR3 covers 12 residues.

V is TRBV28 and J is TRBJ1-2, with 10 bases lining up with TRBD1. CDR3 size: 16 residues. The junction had 11 bases not matched to a gene; V was cut back by 6 bases and J by 4 bases. Germline CDR1 MDHEN, CDR2 SYDVKM. The CDR3 sequence is CASRGQTGGVGYGYTF. For the CDR3, the DNA is TGTGCCAGCAGGGGTCAGACAGGGGGCGTCGGCTATGGCTACACCTTC.

V is TRBV19 and J is TRBJ1-6; 7 nucleotides match TRBD1. Germline V gene lookup returns CDR1 LNHDA and CDR2 SQIVND (reference sequence). V lost 9 bases to trimming and J lost 7 bases; unmatched junction nucleotides: 6. The CDR3 sequence is 13 residues long. The CDR3 loop is CASRQGLNSPLHF. CDR3 nucleotide sequence: TGTGCCAGCAGACAGGGATTGAATTCACCCCTCCACTTT.

As to this clone: The sample contains more than one DNA sequence encoding this CDR3. The chain combines TRBV27 with TRBJ2-7, with D maybe TRBD1 (6 bases). The germline CDR1 and CDR2 sequences are MNHEY and SMNVEV (reference sequence). V lost 0 bases to trimming and J lost 1 base, with 7 bases between them. This CDR3 comprises 14 residues. The CDR3 is CASSLSRGSYEQYF. The CDR3 DNA follows: TGTGCCAGCAGTTTATCCAGGGGATCCTACGAGCAGTACTTC.

The chain is built from TRBV3-1 (or the pseudogene TRBV3-2) and TRBJ1-2; a possible D gene is TRBD1 (6 bases). V was pared by 4 bases and J by 4 bases, with 13 bases between. Germline-derived CDR1 and CDR2 are LGHDT and YNNKEL (reference sequence). The CDR3 totals 14 residues. The CDR3 DNA follows: TGTGCCAGCAGCCCGTCGGGACAACTCTATGGCTACACCTTC. This encodes CASSPSGQLYGYTF.

The chain uses TRBV18 and TRBJ2-5; a weak D match, TRBD1 (6 bases). V gave up 2 bases and J gave up 6 bases, with 13 bases separating them. Per the germline V gene, CDR1 is KGHSH and CDR2 is LQKENI. The CDR3 has 14 residues. DNA for the CDR3: TGTGCCAGCTCACCAAAGGCAGGGGAACAGACCCAGTACTTC. Translation gives CASSPKAGEQTQYF. The variable domain in full, completed from reference TRBV18 and TRBJ2-5, reads NAGVMQNPRHLVRRRGQEARLRCSPMKGHSHVYWYRQLPEEGLKFMVYLQKENIIDESGMPKERFSAEFPKEGPSILRIQQVVRGDSAAYFCASSPKAGEQTQYFGPGTRLLVL.

The rearrangement uses TRBV6-5 and TRBJ2-1, with 7 bases that match TRBD2. CDR3 length: 15 amino acids. Germline V CDR1 and CDR2: MNHEY, SVGAGI. Trimming removed 0 bases from V and 2 bases from J; junction bases left unmatched: 1. The CDR3 protein is CASSYSAGAYNEQFF. The CDR3 DNA reads as TGTGCCAGCAGTTACTCGGCGGGAGCCTACAATGAGCAGTTCTTC.

Here the CDR3 DNA reads TGTGCCAGCAGCCTAGCTGGTGACAGGTCGCTCGGAGCTTTCTTT. This gives the protein CASSLAGDRSLGAFF. The chain links TRBV3-1 (or the pseudogene TRBV3-2) to TRBJ1-1, with D perhaps TRBD1 (6 bases). The CDR3 is made up of 15 amino acids. Germline values: CDR1 LGHDT, CDR2 YNNKEL (reference sequence). The ends were cut back, 4 bases at V and 10 bases at J, with 22 bases in the middle.